A selection of T cell receptor beta chains follows, all from one sample in a study of identical twins. TCRdb re-analysed the 5' RACE reads in MiXCR, keeping a single row per CDR3 protein. The sample has 300,000 or so distinct CDR3 sequences, just under 9.5% seen once. The same specimen was also included in a second study, on yellow fever vaccine responses in identical twins.

Sequenced: CD8+ T cells sorted from blood. The source of these receptors is a woman between 18 and 30 years old in good health. Both conserved end residues are part of each CDR3. The order of the fields is D gene, V gene, clone size, J gene, CDR3 protein, CDR3 DNA. D genes are given only for firm matches. Clone size is not always given. Where it is, it says once, few, many or a class for expanded clones.

TRBD1	TRBV7-9	many	TRBJ2-1	CASSPPGQGFGEQFF	TGTGCCAGCAGCCCGCCCGGACAGGGTTTTGGTGAGCAGTTCTTC
TRBD2	TRBV5-1	-	TRBJ2-7	CASSLTRGGSYEQYF	TGCGCCAGCAGCTTAACGCGGGGGGGCTCCTACGAGCAGTACTTC
TRBD1	TRBV7-9	-	TRBJ2-3	CASRMTGGATDTQYF	TGTGCCAGCAGAATGACAGGGGGCGCAACAGATACGCAGTATTTT
-	TRBV6-2/TRBV6-3	many	TRBJ2-6	CASSFNSGANVLTF	TGTGCCAGCAGTTTTAACTCTGGGGCCAACGTCCTGACTTTC
-	TRBV20-1	few	TRBJ1-2	CSARDGATGYGYTF	TGCAGTGCTAGAGATGGCGCCACAGGCTATGGCTACACCTTC
TRBD1	TRBV9	many	TRBJ1-5	CASSATGVQPQHF	TGTGCCAGCAGCGCCACAGGGGTCCAGCCCCAGCATTTT
TRBD2	TRBV4-3	-	TRBJ2-1	CASSQDWASGSYNEQFF	TGCGCCAGCAGCCAAGATTGGGCTAGCGGGTCTTACAATGAGCAGTTCTTC
TRBD1	TRBV20-1	many	TRBJ1-1	CSARDWDRANTEAFF	TGCAGTGCTAGAGATTGGGACAGGGCGAACACTGAAGCTTTCTTT
TRBD1	TRBV7-7	few	TRBJ2-1	CASSPTGWTGRNEQFF	TGTGCTAGCAGCCCCACCGGGTGGACAGGTCGCAATGAGCAGTTCTTC
-	TRBV15	many	TRBJ2-2	CATRGDANTGELFF	TGTGCCACCAGGGGTGACGCGAACACCGGGGAGCTGTTTTTT
TRBD1	TRBV7-9	-	TRBJ1-2	CASRRTGGYTF	TGTGCCAGCAGAAGGACAGGAGGCTACACCTTC
-	TRBV4-3	few	TRBJ2-5	CASSHDDLGFFKETQYF	TGCGCCAGCAGCCATGACGACCTCGGTTTCTTTAAAGAGACCCAGTACTTC
-	TRBV29-1	many	TRBJ1-1	CSVGLGSTEAFF	TGCAGCGTTGGTTTGGGGAGCACTGAAGCTTTCTTT
TRBD2	TRBV28	-	TRBJ2-1	CASSSPITSGKYNEQFF	TGTGCCAGCAGTTCGCCCATAACTAGCGGGAAGTACAATGAGCAGTTCTTC
TRBD1	TRBV4-3	few	TRBJ2-7	CASSQGTGGVYEQYF	TGCGCCAGCAGCCAGGGGACAGGGGGCGTCTACGAGCAGTACTTC
-	TRBV10-3	-	TRBJ2-5	CAISEITRETQYF	TGTGCCATCAGTGAAATAACTCGGGAGACCCAGTACTTC
-	TRBV20-1	many	TRBJ2-7	CSAGGGLGYEQYF	TGCAGTGCAGGCGGCGGTTTGGGCTACGAGCAGTACTTC
-	TRBV6-2/TRBV6-3	many	TRBJ2-7	CASSYSLSPEQYF	TGTGCCAGCAGTTACTCTCTGTCCCCCGAGCAGTACTTC
-	TRBV20-1	few	TRBJ2-5	CSASFPELRTQYF	TGCAGTGCTAGTTTTCCGGAACTGCGGACCCAGTACTTC
TRBD2	TRBV2	many	TRBJ2-7	CASSIWTSGSTSYEQYF	TGTGCCAGCAGTATTTGGACTAGCGGGAGTACCTCCTACGAGCAGTACTTC
-	TRBV7-7	few	TRBJ2-3	CASSPDPYTDTQYF	TGTGCTAGCAGCCCCGATCCGTACACAGATACGCAGTATTTT
-	TRBV9	few	TRBJ1-1	CASSLQTGTGAFF	TGTGCCAGCAGCCTACAAACAGGGACGGGAGCTTTCTTT
TRBD2	TRBV13	many	TRBJ2-7	CASSLGLAGGTYEQYF	TGTGCCAGCAGCTTAGGCCTAGCGGGGGGTACCTACGAGCAGTACTTC
-	TRBV18	many	TRBJ1-2	CASSHGGVWDYGYTF	TGTGCCAGCTCGCATGGTGGGGTGTGGGACTATGGCTACACCTTC
TRBD2	TRBV2	-	TRBJ2-3	CASRGAGGLADTQYF	TGTGCCAGCAGGGGAGCGGGGGGGTTGGCAGATACGCAGTATTTT
-	TRBV29-1	-	TRBJ2-7	CSVVSLREQYF	TGCAGCGTTGTTAGTTTGCGAGAGCAGTACTTC
-	TRBV15	many	TRBJ2-5	CATSTPGGETQYF	TGTGCCACCAGCACACCTGGGGGAGAGACCCAGTACTTC
-	TRBV2	few	TRBJ2-7	CASSVQADTYEQYF	TGTGCCAGCAGTGTACAAGCGGACACCTACGAGCAGTACTTC
TRBD1	TRBV3-1	few	TRBJ2-7	CASSQERLDRAYEQYF	TGTGCCAGCAGCCAAGAAAGGCTGGACAGGGCCTACGAGCAGTACTTC
-	TRBV28	many	TRBJ2-7	CASSFRTYGEYF	TGTGCCAGCAGTTTTAGGACCTACGGGGAGTACTTC
-	TRBV7-9	many	TRBJ2-7	CASSGGRIGYEQYF	TGTGCCAGCAGCGGAGGGCGTATTGGCTACGAGCAGTACTTC
-	TRBV6-1	-	TRBJ2-7	CASSEYGTPHYEQYF	TGTGCCAGCAGTGAATACGGGACTCCCCACTACGAGCAGTACTTC
-	TRBV4-2	few	TRBJ2-2	CASSQRSNTGELFF	TGTGCCAGCAGCCAGCGGTCGAACACCGGGGAGCTGTTTTTT
TRBD2	TRBV30	once	TRBJ2-3	CAWILAGGPRTDTQYF	TGTGCCTGGATTTTAGCGGGGGGGCCCCGCACAGATACGCAGTATTTT
TRBD2	TRBV4-3	many	TRBJ2-1	CASSQSTSRTSINEQFF	TGCGCCAGCAGCCAATCGACCTCACGGACTAGCATCAATGAGCAGTTCTTC
TRBD2	TRBV4-1	many	TRBJ2-1	CASSRVPLAGGGNEQFF	TGCGCCAGCAGCCGTGTACCACTAGCGGGAGGTGGGAATGAGCAGTTCTTC
TRBD1	TRBV9	-	TRBJ2-2	CASSSRTGVGTGELFF	TGTGCCAGCAGCTCCCGGACAGGGGTTGGCACCGGGGAGCTGTTTTTT
-	TRBV7-9	-	TRBJ2-1	CASSFNFQVF	TGTGCCAGCAGCTTCAATTTTCAGGTCTTC
-	TRBV2	few	TRBJ2-5	CASSDSELETQYF	TGTGCCAGCAGCGACTCGGAGCTAGAGACCCAGTACTTC
-	TRBV7-9	many	TRBJ1-4	CASSFPSTNEKLFF	TGTGCCAGCAGCTTCCCGAGTACTAATGAAAAACTGTTTTTT